The T cell receptor beta chain described here comes from a study of T-cell memory formation after mild COVID-19. A few counts support this clonotype. Its antigen remains unidentified. V was pared by 1 base and J by 5 bases, with 13 bases between. Germline assignment: CDR1 SGHVS and CDR2 FQNEAQ. The CDR3 is 15 amino acids. Study outcomes and limitations: Clones from the second wave (peaking day 37) had unconfirmed SARS-CoV-2 specificity. Some SARS-CoV-2-responding clones were already detected in memory before infection. Whereas later expanders leaned CD4+, clones contracting day 15 to 85 showed a balanced CD4/CD8 makeup.

Constant-segment primers served in 5'RACE that generated TCR alpha and TCR beta cDNA libraries bearing sample barcodes and UMIs. TCRdb called the 5' RACE reads again in MiXCR, with one record for every CDR3 protein. The sample has 250,000 to 300,000 distinct CDR3 sequences, around 16% seen once. The chain recombines TRBV7-8 with TRBJ2-3; TRBD1 is a possible D gene (5 bases). This receptor was obtained from a man younger than 35 who had mild COVID-19 (a few samples of this study predate the infection). Cell type and time point are not known. Sequencing was done on a sample of PBMCs or a T cell subset sorted from them (not recorded which). In DNA form, the CDR3 reads TGTGCCAGCAGCTTAGGGTGGGGCAACCTAGATACGCAGTATTTT. It is translated as CASSLGWGNLDTQYF.